This T cell receptor (beta chain) was retrieved from a study of blood T cell repertoires in COVID-19. CDR1 is MNHEY, CDR2 SVGAGI, per germline. The CDR3 contains 13 residues. Trimming stripped 7 bases from V and 6 bases from J, with 12 bases between. In the original processing: It was from reference gene primer amplification that nucleated cell counts were estimated. Method: immunoSEQ multiplex PCR; TCRdb's copy keeps in-frame clones and lacks some. V and J calls and clone size are copied from that table; D and trimming were computed from the DNA. The sample records approximately 280,000 clones, 80% to 90% being singletons.

Specimen: peripheral blood. This receptor was taken from a man aged 40-50 years with acute or convalescent COVID-19. The chain carries TRBV6-5 and TRBJ2-2; maybe TRBD2 (6 bases). The CDR3 sequence is CASTRGRSGELFF. DNA of the CDR3: TGTGCCAGCACCCGAGGGAGGTCCGGGGAGCTGTTTTTT.